A single sample is the source of the 18 T cell receptor beta chains below, sequenced in a study of blood T cell repertoires in COVID-19. Measured with immunoSEQ multiplex PCR; TCRdb has only the in-frame clones, and not every one. The data contain 50,000 to 75,000 clones, around 77% of them singletons. Sequenced material: peripheral blood. Receptors were obtained from a man older than 75 with active or convalescent COVID-19.

The V gene is TRBV7-9, the J gene TRBJ2-1; weak D call: TRBD2 (5 bases). The germline CDR1 and CDR2 sequences are SEHNR and FQNEAQ (reference sequence). Trimming cost V 10 bases and J 5 bases, with 15 bases left between them. This CDR3 is 13 amino acids long. The CDR3 reads CATNRGDNNEQFF. The CDR3 DNA reads TGTGCCACCAACCGGGGAGACAACAATGAGCAGTTCTTC. Full variable domain (outside the CDR3, taken from reference TRBV7-9 and TRBJ2-1): DTGVSQNPRHKITKRGQNVTFRCDPISEHNRLYWYRQTLGQGPEFLTYFQNEAQLEKSRLLSDRFSAERPKGSFSTLEIQRTEQGDSAMYLCATNRGDNNEQFFGPGTRLTVL.

The rearrangement uses TRBV28 and TRBJ2-1, with D hard to call. V was pared by 8 bases and J by 5 bases, with 16 bases between. The CDR3 contains 14 residues. Germline V gene data show CDR1 as MDHEN and CDR2 as SYDVKM. Here the CDR3 DNA reads TGTGCCAGCTATGGTCTTGGAGTAGACAATGAGCAGTTCTTC. Its translation: CASYGLGVDNEQFF.

The gene calls are TRBV21-1 and TRBJ1-5; the table's D call, TRBD1, was not checked against the DNA. TRBV21-1 is described as a pseudogene. CDR3 length: 16 amino acids. The chain's CDR3 is CASSNKGQGGNQPQHF. The CDR3, as DNA: TGTGCCAGCAGCAATAAGGGACAGGGGGGCAATCAGCCCCAGCATTTT.

CDR3 in DNA: TGCGCCAGCAGCCAAGGAGTGGGTCTCTCAGCAGGGGAGCAGTTCTTC. This gives the protein CASSQGVGLSAGEQFF. The rearrangement uses TRBV4-1 and TRBJ2-1; maybe TRBD1 (5 bases). The CDR3 totals 16 residues. CDR1 MGHRA and CDR2 YSYEKL come from the germline V gene. Trimming took off 1 base at V and 10 bases at J, with 20 bases between the two ends.

This clone was recorded a few times. V gene TRBV2 combines with J gene TRBJ1-2; a weak D match, TRBD1 (5 bases). In germline, CDR1 is SNHLY, CDR2 FYNNEI. The CDR3 loop spans 14 amino acids. CDR3 sequence (DNA): TGTGCAGCAACCCCAGAGGAGGGGAGCTATGGCTACACCTTC. This sequence encodes CAATPEEGSYGYTF. Variable domain in full (rest from reference TRBV2 and TRBJ1-2): EPEVTQTPSHQVTQMGQEVILRCVPISNHLYFYWYRQILGQKVEFLVSFYNNEISEKSEIFDDQFSVERPDGSNFTLKIRSTKLEDSAMYFCAATPEEGSYGYTFGSGTRLTVV.

The chain couples TRBV24-1 to TRBJ2-2, with TRBD1 matching 10 bases. CDR1 is KGHDR, CDR2 SFDVKD, per germline. Trimming took 4 bases from V and 7 from J; bases not matched to a gene: 8. CDR3 length: 16 amino acids. The CDR3: CATSDRDRGGLGELFF. The DNA for the CDR3 is TGTGCCACCAGTGACCGGGACAGGGGCGGACTCGGGGAGCTGTTTTTT.

The V and J genes are TRBV24-1 and TRBJ2-1; D is uncertain. The germline V and J ends were trimmed by 6 bases and 3 bases, with 2 bases remaining between them. Per the germline V gene, CDR1 is KGHDR and CDR2 is SFDVKD. The CDR3 length is 11 residues. The DNA of the CDR3 is TGTGCCACCAGTCACTACAATGAGCAGTTCTTC. The encoded protein is CATSHYNEQFF.

As DNA, the CDR3 is TGTGCCAGTAGTATAGATGGCGACAGGACGGCACCCCAGCATTTT. This gives the protein CASSIDGDRTAPQHF. The V and J genes are TRBV19 and TRBJ1-5, with a tentative D call TRBD1 (6 bases). Germline values: CDR1 LNHDA, CDR2 SQIVND (reference sequence). Deletions cut 0 bases from V and 10 bases from J, with 16 bases between. The CDR3 is made up of 15 amino acids.

The DNA for the CDR3 is TGTGCCATAAAGGACAGAAACTCTGGAAACACCATATATTTT. Amino acid sequence: CAIKDRNSGNTIYF. The chain couples TRBV10-3 to TRBJ1-3; perhaps TRBD1 as D (6 bases). Trimming took off 9 bases at V and 0 bases at J, with 12 bases between the two ends. This CDR3 contains 14 residues. Germline CDR1 and CDR2: ENHRY and SYGVKD.

This clone occurred once. This chain joins TRBV7-9 and TRBJ2-1; a possible D gene is TRBD2 (6 bases). Germline assignment: CDR1 SEHNR and CDR2 FQNEAQ (reference sequence). The V and J ends lost 5 bases and 0 bases respectively, with 20 bases between them. The CDR3 length is 18 residues. For the CDR3, the DNA is TGTGCCAGCAGCGGAGGCCTCGCCGGGACTCGCTCCTACAATGAGCAGTTCTTC. Its protein is CASSGGLAGTRSYNEQFF.

This chain joins TRBV7-6 and TRBJ1-1, with D possibly TRBD1 on 5 matching bases. CDR3 size: 16 residues. Trimming took 5 bases from V and 0 from J, leaving 16 bases between them. Germline V lookup: CDR1 SGHVS, CDR2 FNYEAQ. CDR3 nucleotide sequence: TGTGCCAGCAGCCCCCAGACGACAGTACTGAACACTGAAGCTTTCTTT. It specifies CASSPQTTVLNTEAFF. Combining the CDR3 with reference TRBV7-6 and TRBJ1-1 gives the whole variable domain GAGVSQSPRYKVTKRGQDVALRCDPISGHVSLYWYRQALGQGPEFLTYFNYEAQQDKSGLPNDRFSAERPEGSISTLTIQRTEQRDSAMYRCASSPQTTVLNTEAFFGQGTRLTVV.

The chain employs TRBV19 and TRBJ2-1; D is perhaps TRBD2 (6 bases). Deletions cut 8 bases from V and 4 bases from J, with 15 bases between. The CDR3 runs 14 residues. Per germline, CDR1 LNHDA and CDR2 SQIVND (reference sequence). The CDR3 here is CASLAPGTYNEQFF. In DNA, the CDR3 is TGTGCCAGTTTGGCCCCCGGGACTTACAATGAGCAGTTCTTC.

V gene TRBV5-4 combines with J gene TRBJ1-3; TRBD1 might be the D (5 bases). The CDR3 runs 17 residues. Trimming stripped 0 bases from V and 0 bases from J, with 13 bases between. CDR1 SGHNT and CDR2 YYREEE come from the germline V gene (reference sequence). The CDR3 bases are TGTGCCAGCAGCTTGGTGAGGCAGGGCCTCTCTGGAAACACCATATATTTT. Translation: CASSLVRQGLSGNTIYF.

This rearrangement joins TRBV5-1 to TRBJ1-2; no clear D gene. CDR1 and CDR2 from the germline V gene are SGHRS and YFSETQ. The V and J ends lost 0 bases and 8 bases respectively, with 11 bases between them. The CDR3 has 13 residues. This chain's CDR3 is CASSLEPQEGYTF. CDR3 bases: TGCGCCAGCAGCTTGGAACCCCAGGAAGGCTACACCTTC.

This clone was seen only once. V is TRBV29-1 and J is TRBJ1-1, with TRBD1 identical over 9 bases. Germline CDR1 and CDR2: SQVTM and ANQGSEA. Unmatched junction bases numbered 11, after V lost 8 bases and J lost 4 bases. This CDR3 contains 14 residues. In DNA, the CDR3 is TGCAGCTTCATTTCGGACAGGGGTGCCACTGAAGCTTTCTTT. Translation gives CSFISDRGATEAFF.

The CDR3 protein is CASSQDLGVPGELFF. The CDR3, as DNA: TGTGCCAGCAGCCAAGATCTCGGGGTCCCCGGGGAGCTGTTTTTT. V and J are TRBV3-1 (or the pseudogene TRBV3-2) and TRBJ2-2; a weak D match, TRBD2 (5 bases). Trimming removed 0 bases at V and 6 bases at J, with 11 bases between. The CDR3 totals 15 residues. Germline-derived CDR1 and CDR2 are LGHDT and YNNKEL (reference sequence).

The chain couples TRBV19 to TRBJ1-2, with D tentatively TRBD1 (5 bases). CDR1 is LNHDA, CDR2 SQIVND, per germline (reference sequence). The CDR3 sequence is 14 residues long. V was clipped by 5 bases and J by 2 bases, with 12 bases between them. The CDR3 loop reads CASSFTGSNYGYTF. CDR3 nucleotides: TGTGCCAGTAGTTTTACAGGATCCAACTATGGCTACACCTTC.

The chain uses TRBV28 and TRBJ2-7; TRBD1 might be the D (5 bases). The CDR3 extends over 10 amino acids. CDR1 MDHEN and CDR2 SYDVKM come from the germline V gene. Trimming pared 8 bases from V and 10 bases from J, leaving 12 bases between. CDR3 in amino acids: CASGARLQYF. The CDR3 nucleotides are TGTGCCAGCGGGGCCCGGTTACAGTACTTC.